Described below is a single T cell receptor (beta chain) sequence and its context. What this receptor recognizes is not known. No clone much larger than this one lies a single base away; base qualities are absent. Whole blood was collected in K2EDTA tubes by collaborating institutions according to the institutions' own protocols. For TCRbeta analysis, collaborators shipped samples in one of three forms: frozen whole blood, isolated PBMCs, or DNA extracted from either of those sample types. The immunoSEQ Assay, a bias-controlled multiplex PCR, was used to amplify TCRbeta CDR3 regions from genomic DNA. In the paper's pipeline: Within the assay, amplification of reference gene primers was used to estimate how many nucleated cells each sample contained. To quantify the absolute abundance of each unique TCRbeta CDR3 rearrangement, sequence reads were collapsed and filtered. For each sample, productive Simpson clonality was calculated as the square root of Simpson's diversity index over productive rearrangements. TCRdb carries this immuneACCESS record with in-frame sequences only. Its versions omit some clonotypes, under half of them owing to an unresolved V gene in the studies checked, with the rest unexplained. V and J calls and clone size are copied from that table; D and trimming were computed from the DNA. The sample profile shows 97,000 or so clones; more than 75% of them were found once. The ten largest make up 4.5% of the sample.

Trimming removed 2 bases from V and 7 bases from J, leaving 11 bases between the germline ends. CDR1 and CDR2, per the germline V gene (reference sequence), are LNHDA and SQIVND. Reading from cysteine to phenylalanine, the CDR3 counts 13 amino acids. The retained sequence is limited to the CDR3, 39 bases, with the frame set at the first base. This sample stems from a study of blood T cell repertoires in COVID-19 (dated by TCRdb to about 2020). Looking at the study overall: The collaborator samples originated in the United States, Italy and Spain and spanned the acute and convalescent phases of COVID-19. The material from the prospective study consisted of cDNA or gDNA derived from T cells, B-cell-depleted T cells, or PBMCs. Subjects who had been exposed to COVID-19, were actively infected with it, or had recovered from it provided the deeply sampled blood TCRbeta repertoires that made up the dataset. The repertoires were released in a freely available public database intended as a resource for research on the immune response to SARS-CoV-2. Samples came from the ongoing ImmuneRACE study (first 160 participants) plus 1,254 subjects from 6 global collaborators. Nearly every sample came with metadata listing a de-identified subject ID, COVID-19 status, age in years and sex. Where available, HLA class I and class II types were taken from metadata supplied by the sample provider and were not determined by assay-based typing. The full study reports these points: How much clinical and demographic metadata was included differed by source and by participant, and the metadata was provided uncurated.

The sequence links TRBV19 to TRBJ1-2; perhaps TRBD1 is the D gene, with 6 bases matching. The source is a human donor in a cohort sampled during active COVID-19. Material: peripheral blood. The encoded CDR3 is CASSIQGSSGYTF. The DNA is TGTGCCAGTAGTATACAGGGGAGTAGTGGCTACACCTTC. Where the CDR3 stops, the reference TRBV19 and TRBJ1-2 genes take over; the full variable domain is DGGITQSPKYLFRKEGQNVTLSCEQNLNHDAMYWYRQDPGQGLRLIYYSQIVNDFQKGDIAEGYSVSREKKESFPLTVTSAQKNPTAFYLCASSIQGSSGYTFGSGTRLTVV.